Below are 13 T cell receptor beta chains sequenced from a single sample in a study of beta chain features in type 1 diabetes. Broader study findings: Researchers report that Type 1 diabetes patients had moderately but significantly shorter TCRB CDR3s across all four CD4+ subsets.

What was sequenced were expressed TCRB transcripts, since all of the isolated RNA had been reverse transcribed. TCRdb keeps only in-frame clones here, not all; method: immunoSEQ multiplex PCR. Here the sample spans 300,000 or so clones, roughly an eighth being singletons. The antigens these receptors bind are not known. The sequenced sample was naive CD4+ T cells from blood. The receptors come from a man aged 25-45 years with type 1 diabetes.

The sample holds a few counts of this clone. V gene TRBV28 combines with J gene TRBJ2-7, with D hard to call. CDR1 and CDR2 (germline): MDHEN, SYDVKM. The V end was cut by 3 bases, the J end by 2 bases, with 8 bases between. This CDR3 is built from 13 residues. The chain's CDR3 is CASSFRSPYEQYF. As DNA, the CDR3 is TGTGCCAGCAGTTTCCGGTCCCCCTACGAGCAGTACTTC.

Only a few counts were recorded for this clone. This chain connects TRBV9 to TRBJ2-1; a weak D match, TRBD2 (5 bases). Germline lookup yields CDR1 SGDLS and CDR2 YYNGEE. V lost 0 bases and J lost 7, with 8 bases in between. This CDR3 has 13 amino acids. For the CDR3, the DNA is TGTGCCAGCAGCGTAGGAGGCGGGAATGAGCAGTTCTTC. Amino acid sequence: CASSVGGGNEQFF.

A few counts support this clone. Other DNA sequences in this sample translate to the same CDR3. The chain combines TRBV18 with TRBJ2-5, with D possibly matching TRBD2 (5 bases). This CDR3 region has 13 residues. The ends were cut back, 6 bases at V and 1 base at J, with 9 bases in the middle. The germline V gene has CDR1 KGHSH and CDR2 LQKENI. CDR3 residues: CASSRGVQETQYF. Here the CDR3 DNA reads TGTGCCAGCTCTCGGGGAGTCCAAGAGACCCAGTACTTC. Full variable domain (remainder filled in from reference TRBV18 and TRBJ2-5): NAGVMQNPRHLVRRRGQEARLRCSPMKGHSHVYWYRQLPEEGLKFMVYLQKENIIDESGMPKERFSAEFPKEGPSILRIQQVVRGDSAAYFCASSRGVQETQYFGPGTRLLVL.

CDR3 region: CASSQDLRRTTDTQYF. CDR3 DNA sequence: TGTGCCAGCAGCCAAGATTTGCGGAGGACCACAGATACGCAGTATTTT. The chain combines TRBV4-2 with TRBJ2-3, with D possibly TRBD2 on 5 matching bases. The CDR3 extends over 16 amino acids. Deletions cut 0 bases from V and 2 bases from J, with 12 bases between. The V gene's germline CDR1 is LGHNA and CDR2 YNFKEQ.

This chain joins TRBV9 and TRBJ1-1, with a tentative D call TRBD1 (5 bases). Germline V gene sequence: CDR1 SGDLS, CDR2 YYNGEE. The CDR3 runs 15 residues. Trimming stripped 0 bases from V and 2 bases from J, with 11 bases between. CDR3 amino acids: CASSVDWGGNTEAFF. In nucleotides, the CDR3 is TGTGCCAGCAGCGTAGACTGGGGGGGAAACACTGAAGCTTTCTTT.

V is TRBV2 and J is TRBJ1-1; no clear D. Germline loops: CDR1 SNHLY, CDR2 FYNNEI. This CDR3 is built from 14 residues. Trimming cost V 6 bases and J 1 base, with 12 bases left between them. CDR3 coding DNA: TGTGCCAGCAGCCCTAGGCAAGCGAACACTGAAGCTTTCTTT. It encodes CASSPRQANTEAFF.

This clone has just a few counts. The rearrangement uses TRBV27 and TRBJ1-2, with TRBD1 as a possible D gene (6 bases). From germline, CDR1 is MNHEY and CDR2 SMNVEV (reference sequence). The CDR3 sequence is 12 residues long. Trimming removed 3 bases at V and 8 bases at J, with 10 bases between. The CDR3 loop is CASSFRGGGYTF. The DNA for the CDR3 is TGTGCCAGCAGTTTCAGGGGAGGGGGCTACACCTTC.

This clone was seen a few times. The rearrangement uses TRBV7-2 and TRBJ2-1; D may be TRBD2 (6 bases). This CDR3 is 14 amino acids long. Trimming pared 8 bases from V and 7 bases from J, leaving 18 bases between. From germline, CDR1 is SGHTA and CDR2 FQGNSA. The CDR3 loop is CASCSVGGTNEQFF. The CDR3 region has the DNA TGTGCCAGCTGCTCAGTGGGGGGAACGAATGAGCAGTTCTTC.

This clone was found a few times. The rearrangement joins TRBV5-1 to TRBJ1-1, with D maybe TRBD1 (6 bases). Trimming left V 6 bases short and J 1 base short, with 22 bases between. Germline CDR1 SGHRS, CDR2 YFSETQ. The length of the CDR3 is 17 residues. The CDR3 reads CASIHPEQGIGNTEAFF. CDR3 nucleotides: TGCGCCAGCATCCACCCAGAACAGGGTATTGGGAACACTGAAGCTTTCTTT. Full variable domain (outside the CDR3, taken from reference TRBV5-1 and TRBJ1-1): KAGVTQTPRYLIKTRGQQVTLSCSPISGHRSVSWYQQTPGQGLQFLFEYFSETQRNKGNFPGRFSGRQFSNSRSEMNVSTLELGDSALYLCASIHPEQGIGNTEAFFGQGTRLTVV.

J is TRBJ2-1 and V is TRBV19; D is possibly TRBD2 (5 bases). The germline V gene has CDR1 LNHDA and CDR2 SQIVND (reference sequence). The CDR3 has 12 amino acids. V gave up 4 bases and J gave up 9 bases, with 10 bases separating them. Written as DNA, the CDR3 is TGTGCCAGTAGTAACCCGGGAAGTGAGCAGTTCTTC. Protein sequence: CASSNPGSEQFF.

This clone occurred a few times. V and J are TRBV30 and TRBJ1-1; the D is unclear. V was clipped by 2 bases and J by 0 bases, with 10 bases between them. Germline V gene sequence: CDR1 GTSNPN, CDR2 SVGIG (reference sequence). This CDR3 region has 14 residues. The CDR3 region is CAWSIGRLNTEAFF. The CDR3 DNA is TGTGCCTGGAGTATAGGGAGACTGAACACTGAAGCTTTCTTT.

The gene calls are TRBV7-6 and TRBJ2-1; 8 positions agree with TRBD1. From germline, CDR1 is SGHVS and CDR2 FNYEAQ. The length of the CDR3 is 16 residues. Losses at the gene ends were 5 bases for V and 1 base for J; bases not matched to a gene: 7. The CDR3 sequence is CASSANDRGSYNEQFF. For the CDR3, the DNA is TGTGCCAGCAGCGCCAATGACAGGGGTTCCTACAATGAGCAGTTCTTC. Based on the CDR3 plus reference TRBV7-6 and TRBJ2-1, the full variable domain is GAGVSQSPRYKVTKRGQDVALRCDPISGHVSLYWYRQALGQGPEFLTYFNYEAQQDKSGLPNDRFSAERPEGSISTLTIQRTEQRDSAMYRCASSANDRGSYNEQFFGPGTRLTVL.

This chain joins TRBV7-3 and TRBJ2-1; 11 positions agree with TRBD2. Looked up from germline, CDR1 is SGHTA and CDR2 is FQGTGA. V lost 1 base to trimming and J lost 6 bases; unmatched junction nucleotides: 2. CDR3 size: 15 residues. DNA of the CDR3: TGTGCCAGCAGCTTAAGTCTAGCGGGAGGCAATGAGCAGTTCTTC. As protein: CASSLSLAGGNEQFF.